One sample yielded the 26 T cell receptor beta chains listed below, sequenced in a study of identical twins. TCRdb used MiXCR to reprocess the 5' RACE reads, holding one entry per CDR3 protein. The sample shows roughly 1.6 million distinct CDR3 sequences, around 29% of them seen only once. Sequencing was done on a sample of cord blood. The receptors here all came from a newborn girl in good health.

The table lists this clonotype with a few counts. The chain uses TRBV3-1 and TRBJ2-3; D uncertain. Germline lookup yields CDR1 LGHDT and CDR2 YNNKEL (reference sequence). Trimming shortened V by 4 bases and J by 2 bases, and 10 bases separated the two germline ends. The CDR3 loop spans 14 amino acids. Written as DNA, the CDR3 is TGTGCCAGCAGCCTACGGAGTAACACAGATACGCAGTATTTT. This translates into CASSLRSNTDTQYF.

This clonotype was recorded at least ten times. In DNA form, the CDR3 reads TGCAGTGCTATCGCGGTAGTAGCGGGGTCCTACGAGCAGTACTTC. Translating gives CSAIAVVAGSYEQYF. This sequence joins TRBV20-1 and TRBJ2-7, with 8 bases lining up with TRBD2. J lost 1 base, V lost 4 bases, and 9 bases had no gene match. CDR1 and CDR2 from the germline V gene are DFQATT and SNEGSKA (reference sequence). This CDR3 comprises 15 residues.

This clonotype has more than one count but fewer than ten. The V gene is TRBV20-1, the J gene TRBJ2-1, with 9 bases fitting TRBD1. From germline, CDR1 is DFQATT and CDR2 SNEGSKA (reference sequence). The ends lost 4 bases at V and 4 bases at J; junction bases unmatched: 5. The CDR3 sequence is 14 residues long. CDR3: CSANRGQGYNEQFF. The CDR3, as DNA: TGCAGTGCTAATAGGGGACAGGGATACAATGAGCAGTTCTTC.

In this sample, this clonotype turned up many times. V usage is TRBV3-1 and J usage is TRBJ2-3; D gene ambiguous. V shed 2 bases and J shed 5 bases, with 2 bases lying between them. The germline gives CDR1 LGHDT, CDR2 YNNKEL (reference sequence). The length of the CDR3 is 11 residues. The CDR3 DNA sequence: TGTGCCAGCAGCCAACTAGATACGCAGTATTTT. Translation: CASSQLDTQYF.

The rearrangement uses TRBV14 and TRBJ2-6; D might be TRBD1 (5 bases). The CDR3 loop spans 17 amino acids. Trimming shortened V by 5 bases and J by 2 bases, and 16 bases separated the two germline ends. Germline CDR1 reads SGHDN; CDR2 reads FVKESK. CDR3 sequence reads: CASSLWGGSAGANVLTF. In DNA form, the CDR3 reads TGTGCCAGCAGCTTATGGGGCGGTTCCGCTGGGGCCAACGTCCTGACTTTC.

This clonotype turned up a few times. The genes are TRBV12-3 or TRBV12-4 and TRBJ2-1; 8 nucleotides line up with TRBD2. Trimming removed 1 base from V and 6 bases from J; junction bases left unmatched: 5. The CDR3 totals 15 residues. The CDR3 spells CASSLGGTRGNEQFF. The CDR3 coding sequence is TGTGCCAGCAGTTTAGGAGGGACTAGGGGCAATGAGCAGTTCTTC.

J is TRBJ2-1 and V is TRBV5-1; D possibly corresponds to TRBD2 (6 bases). The CDR3 runs to 14 residues. V was clipped by 0 bases and J by 3 bases, with 7 bases between them. CDR1 and CDR2 from the germline V gene are SGHRS and YFSETQ. The CDR3 DNA reads as TGCGCCAGCAGCTTGGATAGCGGCTACAATGAGCAGTTCTTC. This sequence encodes CASSLDSGYNEQFF.

The table lists this clonotype with a few counts. The chain combines TRBV28 with TRBJ1-4; unclear D gene. CDR3 size: 12 residues. Germline CDR1 reads MDHEN; CDR2 reads SYDVKM. The V end lost 3 bases, the J end lost 12 bases, and 11 bases lay between the germline ends. The CDR3 DNA is TGTGCCAGCAGTTTTGGAGGGAGGGAACTGTTTTTT. This codes for CASSFGGRELFF.

The chain employs TRBV28 and TRBJ2-2, with a possible D match to TRBD1 (6 bases). Trimming cost V 7 bases and J 1 base, with 10 bases left between them. Germline lookup yields CDR1 MDHEN and CDR2 SYDVKM. The CDR3 has 14 amino acids. DNA for the CDR3: TGTGCCAGCAATAAACAGGGGAACACCGGGGAGCTGTTTTTT. Translation gives CASNKQGNTGELFF.

A note on this clonotype: A much bigger clone sits one base away, suggesting this may be a read error. The V and J genes are TRBV28 and TRBJ2-7; 8 bases match TRBD2. Germline V gene lookup returns CDR1 MDHEN and CDR2 SYDVKM. V was clipped by 5 bases and J by 2 bases; unmatched bases: 14. CDR3 length equals 17 residues. In DNA form, the CDR3 reads TGTGCCAGCAGTCCTCCAGGACCAGCGGGAGAACCCTACGAGCAGTACTTC. Protein product: CASSPPGPAGEPYEQYF.

Worth noting for this clonotype: Mismatch with germline at one junction end may stem from a read error. The rearrangement uses TRBV9 and TRBJ1-1; a possible D gene is TRBD1 (6 bases). This CDR3 region has 14 residues. CDR1 is SGDLS, CDR2 YYNGEE, per germline. CDR3 amino acids: CANSDGTLNTEAFF. For the CDR3, the DNA is TGTGCCAACAGCGACGGGACATTGAACACTGAAGCTTTCTTT.

The J gene is TRBJ2-4, the V gene TRBV28; no definite D call. Germline CDR1 reads MDHEN; CDR2 reads SYDVKM. There are 15 residues in the CDR3. The germline V and J ends were trimmed by 7 bases and 0 bases, with 13 bases remaining between them. Written as DNA, the CDR3 is TGTGCCAGCACTCCAGGCCTAGTAGCCAAAAACATTCAGTACTTC. It codes for CASTPGLVAKNIQYF.

V is TRBV20-1 and J is TRBJ2-5, with 10 bases that match TRBD2. The CDR3 has 18 amino acids. V lost 5 bases and J lost 5; bases outside the gene matches: 20. Germline CDR1 DFQATT, CDR2 SNEGSKA (reference sequence). The CDR3 protein is CSALKAASGGPAEETQYF. DNA of the CDR3: TGCAGTGCTCTGAAGGCGGCTAGCGGGGGCCCAGCGGAGGAGACCCAGTACTTC.

The chain employs TRBV20-1 and TRBJ2-7; D perhaps matches TRBD2 (6 bases). V was shortened by 6 bases and J by 7 bases, with 25 bases between the two germline ends. Germline CDR1 reads DFQATT; CDR2 reads SNEGSKA (reference sequence). The CDR3 covers 15 residues. The CDR3 DNA sequence: TGCAGTGCGCCTGGGGGACTCCAGGCCTACAATGAGCAGTACTTC. The encoded protein is CSAPGGLQAYNEQYF.

The rearrangement uses TRBV28 and TRBJ1-1, with TRBD1 as a possible D gene (6 bases). The length of the CDR3 is 15 residues. V gave up 3 bases and J gave up 0 bases, with 11 bases separating them. Germline CDR1 reads MDHEN; CDR2 reads SYDVKM. The CDR3: CASSLFPGVNTEAFF. CDR3 nucleotide sequence: TGTGCCAGCAGTTTGTTCCCAGGGGTGAACACTGAAGCTTTCTTT. The entire variable domain, with the rest obtained from reference TRBV28 and TRBJ1-1, is as follows: DVKVTQSSRYLVKRTGEKVFLECVQDMDHENMFWYRQDPGLGLRLIYFSYDVKMKEKGDIPEGYSVSREKKERFSLILESASTNQTSMYLCASSLFPGVNTEAFFGQGTRLTVV.

This clonotype appeared once. The junction differs from germline at one of its ends, possibly a read error. The V gene is TRBV9, the J gene TRBJ1-1; 7 bases fit TRBD1. The CDR3 has 16 residues. Germline lookup yields CDR1 SGDLS and CDR2 YYNGEE. This chain's CDR3 is CASSLRTGLMNIEAFF. The CDR3 DNA is TGTGCCAGCAGCCTAAGGACAGGCCTGATGAACATTGAAGCTTTCTTT.

This clonotype was observed once. The chain carries TRBV27 and TRBJ2-7, with D perhaps assigned TRBD1 or TRBD2 (5 bases each). With 4 bases removed from V and 0 bases from J, the gap between germline ends came to 13 bases. The CDR3 has 15 amino acids. The germline gives CDR1 MNHEY, CDR2 SMNVEV (reference sequence). The CDR3 sequence: CASSWDALSSYEQYF. CDR3 coding DNA: TGTGCCAGCAGTTGGGACGCTTTGAGCTCCTACGAGCAGTACTTC.

In this sample, this clonotype turned up a few times. This chain connects TRBV13 to TRBJ2-1, with 11 bases identical to TRBD2. The CDR3 contains 19 residues. Germline trimming cut 5 bases from V and 1 base from J; bases unmatched to any gene: 13. CDR1 is PRHDT and CDR2 is FYEKMQ in the germline V gene (reference sequence). The CDR3 loop reads CASSPSPLSGRVSYNEQFF. DNA for the CDR3: TGTGCCAGCAGCCCCTCCCCTCTTAGCGGGAGGGTGTCCTACAATGAGCAGTTCTTC.

The rearrangement links TRBV5-1 to TRBJ2-5, with TRBD2 as a possible D gene (6 bases). Germline V lookup: CDR1 SGHRS, CDR2 YFSETQ. V shed 3 bases and J shed 9 bases, with 15 bases lying between them. This CDR3 region has 13 residues. CDR3 residues: CASSSDMWEAQYF. CDR3 DNA sequence: TGCGCCAGCAGCTCGGACATGTGGGAGGCCCAGTACTTC.

The chain joins TRBV6-1 to TRBJ1-1; D unclear. The CDR3 length is 15 residues. Trimming took off 0 bases at V and 0 bases at J, with 8 bases between the two ends. Germline V CDR1 and CDR2: MNHNS, SASEGT. CDR3 protein: CASSEAQLMNTEAFF. Written as DNA, the CDR3 is TGTGCCAGCAGTGAAGCCCAGTTAATGAACACTGAAGCTTTCTTT.

This chain links TRBV28 with TRBJ1-1; weak D call: TRBD1 (6 bases). This CDR3 spans 14 amino acids. Germline V CDR1 and CDR2: MDHEN, SYDVKM. Trimming cost V 3 bases and J 5 bases, with 13 bases left between them. This chain's CDR3 is CASSFKGGGTEAFF. CDR3 bases: TGTGCCAGCAGTTTCAAGGGGGGCGGGACTGAAGCTTTCTTT.

This chain connects TRBV5-5 to TRBJ1-5; D remains ambiguous. Germline V gene sequence: CDR1 SGHKS, CDR2 YYEKEE (reference sequence). V shed 1 base and J shed 5 bases, with 10 bases lying between them. The CDR3 contains 14 residues. The CDR3 bases are TGTGCCAGCAGCTTGTTGGCCTTAGATCAGCCCCAGCATTTT. This sequence encodes CASSLLALDQPQHF.

This chain links TRBV12-3 or TRBV12-4 with TRBJ2-2, with unresolved D. Trimming removed 3 bases at V and 1 base at J, with 6 bases between. The CDR3 is made up of 14 amino acids. The CDR3 region has the DNA TGTGCCAGCAGTTTTGGGCGGAACACCGGGGAGCTGTTTTTT. Translation: CASSFGRNTGELFF.

The sample holds a few counts of this clonotype. The rearrangement uses TRBV9 and TRBJ1-1, with D uncertain. The CDR3 has 13 residues. With 4 bases removed from V and 7 bases from J, the gap between germline ends came to 14 bases. Germline CDR1 reads SGDLS; CDR2 reads YYNGEE. The CDR3 nucleotides read TGTGCCAGCAGCCCCCAAAGAGTCAGTGAAGCTTTCTTT. Amino acid sequence: CASSPQRVSEAFF.

The chain recombines TRBV7-2 with TRBJ1-4; 10 bases map to TRBD1. V trimming: 5 bases; J trimming: 8 bases; junction bases outside the gene matches: 8. There are 15 residues in the CDR3. Germline CDR1 and CDR2: SGHTA and FQGNSA. Written as DNA, the CDR3 is TGTGCCAGCAGCCTACCGGGACAGGGGCCGGAAAAACTGTTTTTT. Translated: CASSLPGQGPEKLFF. The variable domain in full, with the rest retrieved from reference TRBV7-2 and TRBJ1-4, is GAGVSQSPSNKVTEKGKDVELRCDPISGHTALYWYRQSLGQGLEFLIYFQGNSAPDKSGLPSDRFSAERTGGSVSTLTIQRTQQEDSAVYLCASSLPGQGPEKLFFGSGTQLSVL.

The rearrangement uses TRBV6-5 and TRBJ2-7; D is tentatively TRBD1 or TRBD2 (7 bases each). Germline V gene data show CDR1 as MNHEY and CDR2 as SVGAGI. This CDR3 contains 14 residues. The V gene lost 6 bases and the J gene lost 2 bases, with 14 bases spanning the gap. The CDR3 DNA reads as TGTGCCAGCAGCAGGGGGGGACTCACCTACGAGCAGTACTTC. It codes for CASSRGGLTYEQYF.